The clone carrying this T cell receptor beta chain appeared a single time. Original methodology: The assay estimated nucleated cells by amplifying reference gene primers. Clones were sequenced by immunoSEQ multiplex PCR, and TCRdb holds only the in-frame ones, with some missing. The DNA was the basis for D and trimming; V, J and clone size are from that table. The sample has about 75,000 clones; around 90% are singletons. The sample originates from a study of blood T cell repertoires in COVID-19. Turning to the study itself: The United States, Italy and Spain provided the acute and convalescent COVID-19 samples.

Deletions cut 4 bases from V and 4 bases from J, with 11 bases between. The germline V gene encodes CDR1 MNHEY and CDR2 SVGAGI. CDR3 size: 15 residues. The sample consisted of peripheral blood. The V call is TRBV6-5, the J call TRBJ1-6; maybe TRBD1 (5 bases). The origin of this receptor is a human donor in a cohort sampled during active COVID-19. CDR3 coding DNA: TGTGCCAGCAGTTCCCTAAGGGGTTATAATTCACCCCTCCACTTT. Amino acids: CASSSLRGYNSPLHF.